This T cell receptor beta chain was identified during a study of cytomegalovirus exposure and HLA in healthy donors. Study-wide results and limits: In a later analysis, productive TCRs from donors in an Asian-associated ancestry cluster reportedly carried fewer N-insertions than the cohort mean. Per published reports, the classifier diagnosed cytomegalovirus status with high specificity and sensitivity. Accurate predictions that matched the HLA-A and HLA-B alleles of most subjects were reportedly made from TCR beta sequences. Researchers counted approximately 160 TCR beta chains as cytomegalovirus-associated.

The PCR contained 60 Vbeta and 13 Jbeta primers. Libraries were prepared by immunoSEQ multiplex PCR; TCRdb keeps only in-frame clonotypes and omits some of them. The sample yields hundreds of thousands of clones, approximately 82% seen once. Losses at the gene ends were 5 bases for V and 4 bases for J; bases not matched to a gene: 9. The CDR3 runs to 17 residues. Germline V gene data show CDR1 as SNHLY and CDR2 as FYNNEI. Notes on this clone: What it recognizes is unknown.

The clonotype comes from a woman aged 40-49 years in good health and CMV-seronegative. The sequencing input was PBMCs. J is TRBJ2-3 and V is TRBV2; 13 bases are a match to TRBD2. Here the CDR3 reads CASSPPTSGGAADTQYF. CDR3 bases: TGTGCCAGCAGTCCCCCCACTAGCGGGGGGGCGGCAGATACGCAGTATTTT.